This paragraph covers one T cell receptor beta chain sequence. Assay: immunoSEQ multiplex PCR; the TCRdb copy retains only in-frame clones and omits some. Of a few hundred thousand clones listed, 70% to 90% were seen once; the top ten hold approximately 2.3%. Ages ranged from about 18 to 100 years, with residence in 24 US areas. These data belong to a study of blood T cell repertoires in COVID-19. Trimming cost V 4 bases and J 2 bases; bases outside gene matches: 7. Germline CDR1 LGHDT, CDR2 YNNKEL (reference sequence). The length of the CDR3 is 17 residues. Sample: PBMCs or T cells enriched from blood (not recorded which). The clonotype was recovered from a woman aged 35 to 49 with acute COVID-19. This chain uses TRBV3-1 (or the pseudogene TRBV3-2) with TRBJ2-6; 8 bases are shared with TRBD1. The CDR3 DNA reads as TGTGCCAGCAGCCCTTCGAACAGGGGGGCTGGGGCCAACGTCCTGACTTTC. Its translation: CASSPSNRGAGANVLTF.